This T cell receptor beta chain comes out of a study of response to subunit inactivated influenza vaccine. Study observations and caveats: The study's authors posited that every seasonal influenza vaccination enlists few new T cells.

This clonotype has more than one count but fewer than ten. Its target is not known. TCRdb re-analysed the RT-PCR reads in MiXCR, keeping a single row per CDR3 protein. The sample holds approximately 530,000 distinct CDR3 sequences, approximately 12% seen once. With 0 bases removed from V and 4 bases from J, the gap between germline ends came to 10 bases. The CDR3 totals 16 residues. Germline CDR1 LGHNA, CDR2 YNFKEQ. The specimen comprised PBMCs from blood, sampled about 40 days after vaccination. This sequence was found in a middle-aged man who received an inactivated influenza vaccine. The V and J genes are TRBV4-2 and TRBJ2-6; D uncertain. The CDR3 is CASSQEVAAGANVLTF. CDR3 nucleotides: TGTGCCAGCAGCCAAGAAGTTGCGGCCGGGGCCAACGTCCTGACTTTC.